This record covers a single TCR beta chain. These data belong to a study of blood T cells in healthy people across ages. Then a second PCR, running roughly 6 to 12 cycles, was carried out with a sample-barcoded 5' primer and a J-beta primer mix. From the 5' RACE reads, TCRdb called clonotypes with MiXCR, one entry per CDR3 protein. The sample includes 600,000 to 850,000 distinct CDR3 sequences, approximately 43% of them seen just once. The TCR was taken from a woman aged 55-70 years in good health. Specimen: blood.

The CDR3, as DNA: TGTGCCAGCAGCGAGACTATCTTAAGCTCCTACGAGCAGTACTTC. Its protein is CASSETILSSYEQYF. The chain is built from TRBV3-1 and TRBJ2-7; D perhaps matches TRBD2 (5 bases). CDR3 size: 15 residues. Trimming pared 5 bases from V and 0 bases from J, leaving 14 bases between. Germline CDR1 reads LGHDT; CDR2 reads YNNKEL (reference sequence).